This T cell receptor (beta chain) was sequenced during a study of shared clonotypes between healthy human individuals. Study-level points and caveats: Compared with memory subsets, naive subsets generally had larger estimated richness.

This clone was seen only a few times. The antigen is not known. Other DNA sequences in this sample translate to the same CDR3. Germline CDR1 reads SGDLS; CDR2 reads YYNGEE. V lost 0 bases, J lost 1 base, and 5 bases lay in between. The CDR3 totals 15 residues. Profiling relied on immunoSEQ multiplex PCR, and the TCRdb table lists in-frame clones only, not all of them. The sample holds roughly 1,500,000 clones; approximately 98% are singletons and the top ten take 0.45%. The clonotype originates from a man younger than 45 in good health. The chain combines TRBV9 with TRBJ2-6; D unresolved. The specimen was naive CD4+ T cells sorted from blood. Subset specified: CD45RA+ positively selected. The DNA of the CDR3 is TGTGCCAGCAGCGTAGCCGGGTCTGGGGCCAACGTCCTGACTTTC. Residues: CASSVAGSGANVLTF.